What follows are 30 T cell receptor beta chains derived from one specimen sequenced in a study of long-term antiretroviral therapy in people with HIV. The assay, immunoSEQ v3.0, was run at survey level. Using immunoSEQ multiplex PCR, the repertoire was profiled, and TCRdb retains in-frame clones only, with some absent. There are around 26,000 clones in the sample; 70% to 85% occur only once, and over 8% lies in the top ten. The source material was unsorted PBMCs, sampled 1.2 years after starting antiretroviral therapy. The receptors originated from a middle-aged woman with HIV.

This sequence joins TRBV5-4 and TRBJ1-4; possibly TRBD1 for D (6 bases). In germline, CDR1 is SGHNT, CDR2 YYREEE (reference sequence). The CDR3 consists of 14 residues. V lost 1 base, J lost 4 bases, and 8 bases lay in between. In DNA, the CDR3 is TGTGCCAGCAGCTTGCAGGGGCTTAATGAAAAACTGTTTTTT. Protein sequence: CASSLQGLNEKLFF.

J is TRBJ1-2 and V is TRBV6-5; possibly TRBD1 for D (5 bases). The CDR3 has 14 residues. The germline CDR1 and CDR2 sequences are MNHEY and SVGAGI. V lost 2 bases and J lost 4, with 11 bases in between. CDR3 loop: CASSYRGRGYGYTF. DNA for the CDR3: TGTGCCAGCAGTTACAGGGGTCGGGGCTATGGCTACACCTTC.

The chain recombines TRBV9 with TRBJ1-2; possibly TRBD1 for D (5 bases). V was shortened by 0 bases and J by 6 bases, with 12 bases between the two germline ends. In germline, CDR1 is SGDLS, CDR2 YYNGEE. The CDR3 covers 14 residues. The CDR3 region is CASSVGGYPHGYTF. The CDR3 DNA sequence: TGTGCCAGCAGCGTAGGGGGGTATCCACATGGCTACACCTTC.

J is TRBJ1-1 and V is TRBV5-5, with 7 bases matching TRBD1. V lost 4 bases and J lost 4; bases outside the gene matches: 7. The germline V gene encodes CDR1 SGHKS and CDR2 YYEKEE (reference sequence). This CDR3 region has 14 residues. The CDR3 reads CASSNRGGSTEAFF. The CDR3 DNA follows: TGTGCCAGCAGCAACAGGGGTGGGAGCACTGAAGCTTTCTTT. The full variable domain, with the rest looked up from reference TRBV5-5 and TRBJ1-1, is DAGVTQSPTHLIKTRGQQVTLRCSPISGHKSVSWYQQVLGQGPQFIFQYYEKEERGRGNFPDRFSARQFPNYSSELNVNALLLGDSALYLCASSNRGGSTEAFFGQGTRLTVV.

The CDR3 nucleotides read TGTGCCAGCAGTCTTGACAGGGGCTCTGGAAACACCATATATTTT. Protein sequence: CASSLDRGSGNTIYF. The chain combines TRBV6-5 with TRBJ1-3; 8 bases agree with TRBD1. V lost 5 bases, J lost 0 bases, and 3 bases stayed unmatched. From germline, CDR1 is MNHEY and CDR2 SVGAGI. CDR3 length: 15 amino acids.

This clone was counted a few times. The V gene is TRBV5-6, the J gene TRBJ1-5; 8 bases fit TRBD1. Per germline, CDR1 SGHDT and CDR2 YYEEEE. After removal of 4 bases from V and 3 bases from J, the junction contained 9 bases not matched to a gene. The CDR3 runs to 16 residues. CDR3 coding DNA: TGTGCCAGCAGCGCAGACAGGGGCAACGTCAATCAGCCCCAGCATTTT. Its protein product is CASSADRGNVNQPQHF.

The rearrangement joins TRBV27 to TRBJ2-3; D possibly matches TRBD1 or TRBD2 (5 bases each). CDR1 is MNHEY and CDR2 is SMNVEV in the germline V gene (reference sequence). This CDR3 comprises 16 residues. V dropped 0 bases and J dropped 3 bases, with 13 bases sitting between them. CDR3: CASSLSLGGVTDTQYF. CDR3 sequence (DNA): TGTGCCAGCAGTTTATCCCTTGGGGGAGTGACAGATACGCAGTATTTT.

The chain employs TRBV7-9 and TRBJ2-7; D unclear. The V end lost 3 bases, the J end lost 5 bases, and 17 bases lay between the germline ends. This CDR3 region has 15 residues. Germline V lookup: CDR1 SEHNR, CDR2 FQNEAQ (reference sequence). CDR3 sequence reads: CASSFLRTQLHEQYF. In DNA, the CDR3 is TGTGCCAGCAGCTTTTTGAGAACTCAATTACACGAGCAGTACTTC.

The V gene is TRBV9, the J gene TRBJ2-7; no clear D gene. The CDR3 consists of 15 residues. Trimming stripped 0 bases from V and 0 bases from J, with 10 bases between. The germline CDR1 and CDR2 sequences are SGDLS and YYNGEE. For the CDR3, the DNA is TGTGCCAGCAGCGTAGGGGCGGTTAGCTCCTACGAGCAGTACTTC. Translated: CASSVGAVSSYEQYF. The whole variable domain, remainder taken from reference TRBV9 and TRBJ2-7, is DSGVTQTPKHLITATGQRVTLRCSPRSGDLSVYWYQQSLDQGLQFLIQYYNGEERAKGNILERFSAQQFPDLHSELNLSSLELGDSALYFCASSVGAVSSYEQYFGPGTRLTVT.

Notes on this clone: The junction shows a germline mismatch at one end, possibly a read error. V gene TRBV2 combines with J gene TRBJ1-3, with TRBD1 matching 7 bases. CDR1 and CDR2 from the germline V gene are SNHLY and FYNNEI. The length of the CDR3 is 12 residues. CDR3 residues: CASSEGGGTAIF. As DNA, the CDR3 is TGTGCCAGCAGTGAGGGAGGCGGGACAGCGATATTT.

This clone was recorded once. The J gene is TRBJ1-1, the V gene TRBV6-1; the D gene is possibly TRBD1 (5 bases). Trimming removed 3 bases at V and 4 bases at J, with 15 bases between. In germline, CDR1 is MNHNS, CDR2 SASEGT. This CDR3 contains 15 residues. CDR3 sequence (DNA): TGTGCCAGCAGTGAGCGGCAGGGATTCGGCACTGAAGCTTTCTTT. Its translation: CASSERQGFGTEAFF.

The chain has TRBV6-6 and TRBJ1-5; a weak D match, TRBD1 (6 bases). The V gene's germline CDR1 is MNHNY and CDR2 SVGAGI (reference sequence). CDR3 size: 14 residues. V was cut by 2 bases and J by 6 bases, with 11 bases left in between. The CDR3 nucleotides are TGTGCCAGCAGTTACGGGCAGGGGCTTCAGCCCCAGCATTTT. Protein: CASSYGQGLQPQHF.

V gene TRBV11-2 combines with J gene TRBJ1-6; D is unresolved. There are 15 residues in the CDR3. Germline CDR1 is SGHAT and CDR2 is FQNNGV. V gave up 2 bases and J gave up 0 bases, with 5 bases separating them. The CDR3 bases are TGTGCCAGCAGCTTATCCAGCTCCTATAATTCACCCCTCCACTTT. Translated: CASSLSSSYNSPLHF. Variable domain in full (rest from reference TRBV11-2 and TRBJ1-6): EAGVAQSPRYKIIEKRQSVAFWCNPISGHATLYWYQQILGQGPKLLIQFQNNGVVDDSQLPKDRFSAERLKGVDSTLKIQPAKLEDSAVYLCASSLSSSYNSPLHFGNGTRLTVT.

The chain uses TRBV27 and TRBJ1-5; 8 bases are a match to TRBD1. The CDR3 is made up of 16 amino acids. V lost 5 bases and J lost 4; bases outside the gene matches: 10. Germline V gene sequence: CDR1 MNHEY, CDR2 SMNVEV (reference sequence). DNA of the CDR3: TGTGCCAGCAGTCCGAGGGGGACAGGTCCGAATCAGCCCCAGCATTTT. Protein product: CASSPRGTGPNQPQHF.

The chain employs TRBV27 and TRBJ2-7, with 10 bases matching TRBD1. The CDR3 length is 14 residues. The germline gives CDR1 MNHEY, CDR2 SMNVEV (reference sequence). J was trimmed by 3 bases and V by 5 bases; bases with no gene match: 4. The CDR3 spells CASSDRTGGYEQYF. CDR3 coding DNA: TGTGCCAGCAGTGACAGGACAGGGGGCTACGAGCAGTACTTC.

CDR3 sequence reads: CASSLVAGSSTDTQYF. For the CDR3, the DNA is TGCGCCAGCAGCTTGGTAGCGGGAAGTAGCACAGATACGCAGTATTTT. This sequence joins TRBV5-1 and TRBJ2-3, with 8 nucleotides matching TRBD2. V trimming: 0 bases; J trimming: 0 bases; junction bases outside the gene matches: 3. Looked up from germline, CDR1 is SGHRS and CDR2 is YFSETQ. This CDR3 is built from 16 residues.

The chain has TRBV7-9 and TRBJ2-5, with TRBD1 matching 7 bases. With V trimmed by 1 base and J by 1 base, 6 bases remained unmatched. Germline V CDR1 and CDR2: SEHNR, FQNEAQ (reference sequence). The CDR3 runs to 16 residues. The CDR3 region is CASSLGPRDSQETQYF. The CDR3, as DNA: TGTGCCAGCAGCTTAGGGCCCCGGGACAGCCAAGAGACCCAGTACTTC.

The chain has TRBV5-6 and TRBJ2-3; 10 bases are a match to TRBD2. With V trimmed by 2 bases and J by 11 bases, 8 bases remained unmatched. This CDR3 region has 14 residues. The germline V gene encodes CDR1 SGHDT and CDR2 YYEEEE. Written as DNA, the CDR3 is TGTGCCAGCAGCTTAGGACTAGCGGCCCTGGAGCAGTATTTT. Amino acid sequence: CASSLGLAALEQYF. Filled out from reference TRBV5-6 and TRBJ2-3, the complete variable domain reads DAGVTQSPTHLIKTRGQQVTLRCSPKSGHDTVSWYQQALGQGPQFIFQYYEEEERQRGNFPDRFSGHQFPNYSSELNVNALLLGDSALYLCASSLGLAALEQYFGPGTRLTVL.

The chain uses TRBV6-5 and TRBJ1-1; no clear D. Between the trimmed V and J ends, which lost 5 bases and 1 base, there was a span of 11 bases. Germline V lookup: CDR1 MNHEY, CDR2 SVGAGI. This CDR3 is 14 amino acids long. This chain's CDR3 is CASSPFTGNTEAFF. The CDR3, as DNA: TGTGCCAGCAGTCCCTTCACGGGGAACACTGAAGCTTTCTTT.

The chain is built from TRBV2 and TRBJ1-2; D not resolved. Trimming took off 0 bases at V and 0 bases at J, with 8 bases between the two ends. The CDR3 covers 15 residues. The V gene's germline CDR1 is SNHLY and CDR2 FYNNEI. The DNA of the CDR3 is TGTGCCAGCAGTGAAGCGCTCCGACCTAACTATGGCTACACCTTC. It specifies CASSEALRPNYGYTF.

The chain uses TRBV7-2 and TRBJ1-1; TRBD1 agrees at 8 bases. This CDR3 spans 15 amino acids. Per germline, CDR1 SGHTA and CDR2 FQGNSA. The V gene end was trimmed by 5 bases and the J gene end by 11 bases; junction bases not matched to a gene: 16. CDR3 protein: CASSLLVGQGVSAFF. The DNA for the CDR3 is TGTGCCAGCAGCCTCCTGGTAGGACAGGGAGTCTCTGCTTTCTTT.

This chain connects TRBV25-1 to TRBJ2-7; possibly TRBD1 for D (6 bases). Looked up from germline, CDR1 is MGHDK and CDR2 is SYGVNS. The CDR3 loop spans 16 amino acids. The germline V and J ends were trimmed by 3 bases and 5 bases, with 20 bases remaining between them. The CDR3 sequence is CASSDPGPGAGDEQYF. The CDR3 nucleotides read TGTGCCAGCAGTGACCCCGGCCCAGGGGCCGGGGACGAGCAGTACTTC.

V gene TRBV7-9 combines with J gene TRBJ2-7; D gene ambiguous. This CDR3 has 13 residues. The V and J ends lost 5 bases and 3 bases respectively, with 11 bases between them. Germline CDR1 SEHNR, CDR2 FQNEAQ (reference sequence). CDR3 bases: TGTGCCAGCAGCCCTCCAGACGGCTACGAGCAGTACTTC. It translates to CASSPPDGYEQYF.

The chain links TRBV2 to TRBJ2-2; 8 bases line up with TRBD2. V shed 7 bases, J shed 7 bases, and the junction held 8 bases outside the gene matches. From germline, CDR1 is SNHLY and CDR2 FYNNEI. CDR3 length equals 14 residues. CDR3 region: CASKLSLADGELFF. The CDR3 region has the DNA TGTGCCAGCAAATTGTCACTAGCGGACGGGGAGCTGTTTTTT.

The genes are TRBV11-3 and TRBJ1-6; the D is unclear. CDR3 size: 13 residues. Trimming took off 10 bases at V and 6 bases at J, with 13 bases between the two ends. Looked up from germline, CDR1 is SGHNT and CDR2 is YENEEA. The CDR3 DNA reads as TGTGCCACCTCGCCACGGATTAATTCACCCCTCCACTTT. Its protein product is CATSPRINSPLHF.

This rearrangement joins TRBV11-3 to TRBJ2-1; 7 nucleotides agree with TRBD1. Trimming cost V 5 bases and J 0 bases; bases outside gene matches: 4. CDR1 SGHNT and CDR2 YENEEA come from the germline V gene. CDR3 length equals 15 residues. CDR3 sequence reads: CASSPRGSSYNEQFF. DNA for the CDR3: TGTGCCAGCAGCCCCAGGGGGAGCTCCTACAATGAGCAGTTCTTC.

This clone was recorded only once. The chain joins TRBV10-2 to TRBJ2-7; no definite D call. The length of the CDR3 is 11 residues. Germline CDR1 WSHSY, CDR2 SAAADI. V lost 4 bases and J 5 bases, leaving 6 bases between the germline ends. CDR3 nucleotides: TGCGCCAGCAGTGTCGGGCACGAGCAGTACTTC. Translated: CASSVGHEQYF.

The CDR3 reads CATSRWYTGELFF. Written as DNA, the CDR3 is TGTGCCACCTCTCGTTGGTACACCGGGGAGCTGTTTTTT. The J gene is TRBJ2-2, the V gene TRBV19; D gene ambiguous. Germline values: CDR1 LNHDA, CDR2 SQIVND (reference sequence). There are 13 residues in the CDR3. V was trimmed by 10 bases and J by 3 bases, leaving 12 bases between them.

A few counts support this clone. This sequence joins TRBV10-1 and TRBJ2-7; 9 nucleotides agree with TRBD1. Trimming removed 6 bases from V and 6 bases from J; junction bases left unmatched: 6. Germline values: CDR1 WNHNN, CDR2 SYGVQD (reference sequence). The CDR3 contains 13 residues. The CDR3 DNA reads TGCGCCAGCAGCCGGGACAGGGTAAGCGAGCAGTACTTC. It translates to CASSRDRVSEQYF.

The J gene is TRBJ2-1, the V gene TRBV11-2, with D possibly TRBD2 on 5 matching bases. The V gene lost 1 base and the J gene lost 6 bases, with 10 bases spanning the gap. The CDR3 is 14 residues long. Germline lookup yields CDR1 SGHAT and CDR2 FQNNGV. This CDR3 reads CASSLVGVGNEQFF. CDR3 nucleotide sequence: TGTGCCAGCAGCTTAGTCGGGGTGGGCAATGAGCAGTTCTTC.